These T cell receptor beta chains were read from a single sample in a study of PD-1 blockade in classical Hodgkin lymphoma. Clones were read by immunoSEQ multiplex PCR, and TCRdb kept only the in-frame ones, dropping some. The table shows 40,000 to 50,000 clones, with 86% occurring only once. The sequences come from peripheral blood mononuclear cells (PBMCs), collected before the second cycle of nivolumab. The receptors come from a human donor with classical Hodgkin lymphoma. The CDR3 runs from the conserved cysteine through the conserved F or W. Fields, in order: CDR3 protein, CDR3 DNA, J gene, D gene, clone size, V gene. The D gene is left open where the match is weak. Only part of the rows carry a size: once, few, many, or a class if the clone is expanded.

CASSVSASLVGRDTQYF | TGTGCCAGCAGCGTCTCCGCTAGCTTGGTCGGTAGGGATACGCAGTATTTT | TRBJ2-3 | NA | NA | TRBV9
CASSSSGQRLTYEQYF | TGTGCCAGCAGCTCGTCGGGACAACGTCTAACCTACGAGCAGTACTTC | TRBJ2-7 | NA | NA | TRBV7-9
CASSSPTSGSTDTQYF | TGTGCCAGCAGCTCCCCGACTAGCGGGAGCACAGATACGCAGTATTTT | TRBJ2-3 | TRBD2 | NA | TRBV13
CASSPTGETQYF | TGCGCCAGCAGTCCGACAGGGGAGACCCAGTACTTC | TRBJ2-5 | TRBD1 | NA | TRBV5-1
CASRGDGYTF | TGTGCCAGCAGGGGGGATGGCTACACCTTC | TRBJ1-2 | NA | NA | TRBV2
CASSLDRGKAQYF | TGTGCCAGCAGCTTAGATAGGGGAAAGGCCCAGTACTTC | TRBJ2-5 | NA | NA | TRBV5-6
CASSMSSGTYEQYF | TGTGCCAGTAGTATGTCTAGCGGAACCTACGAGCAGTACTTC | TRBJ2-7 | TRBD2 | NA | TRBV19
CASSPHKGQTGNYEQYF | TGTGCCAGCTCTCCACACAAGGGACAGACAGGGAACTACGAGCAGTACTTC | TRBJ2-7 | TRBD1 | NA | TRBV25-1
CATRATNKETQYF | TGTGCCACCCGGGCGACCAACAAAGAGACCCAGTACTTC | TRBJ2-5 | NA | once | TRBV6-1
CASSIGTTNTGELFF | TGTGCCAGTAGTATTGGGACCACGAACACCGGGGAGCTGTTTTTT | TRBJ2-2 | NA | NA | TRBV19
CASSQSGTGAYGYTF | TGCGCCAGCAGCCAATCCGGGACAGGGGCCTATGGCTACACCTTC | TRBJ1-2 | TRBD1 | NA | TRBV4-1
CASNPETDTQYF | TGTGCCAGCAATCCGGAGACAGATACGCAGTATTTT | TRBJ2-3 | NA | NA | TRBV2
CASSAVTTGGHEQFF | TGTGCCAGTAGTGCGGTAACGACAGGGGGCCATGAGCAGTTCTTC | TRBJ2-1 | TRBD1 | NA | TRBV19
CASSLAGNEKLFF | TGCGCCAGCAGCTTGGCAGGGAATGAAAAACTGTTTTTT | TRBJ1-4 | NA | NA | TRBV5-1
CASSEDTASYEQYF | TGTGCCAGCTCAGAGGACACTGCGTCCTACGAGCAGTACTTC | TRBJ2-7 | NA | NA | TRBV18
CASSRGQSTGELFF | TGTGCCAGCAGCCGGGGACAGAGCACCGGGGAGCTGTTTTTT | TRBJ2-2 | TRBD1 | NA | TRBV7-2
CASSLSRTYGYTF | TGTGCCAGCAGCTTGAGCAGGACTTATGGCTACACCTTC | TRBJ1-2 | NA | NA | TRBV11-1
CASSRNRGRETEAFF | TGTGCCAGCAGTAGAAACAGGGGGCGGGAGACTGAAGCTTTCTTT | TRBJ1-1 | TRBD1 | NA | TRBV6-5
CASTLAGYTGELFF | TGTGCCAGCACCCTAGCGGGGTACACCGGGGAGCTGTTTTTT | TRBJ2-2 | TRBD2 | NA | TRBV18
CASNPRARNEKLFF | TGTGCCAGCAATCCCAGGGCTAGAAATGAAAAACTGTTTTTT | TRBJ1-4 | NA | NA | TRBV6-1
CASSSLRNEQFF | TGTGCCAGCAGCTCTCTACGCAATGAGCAGTTCTTC | TRBJ2-1 | NA | NA | TRBV11-2
CAINQGGNEQFF | TGTGCCATCAACCAGGGGGGCAATGAGCAGTTCTTC | TRBJ2-1 | NA | NA | TRBV10-3
CASSYNYWTSGTYEQYF | TGTGCCAGCAGCTATAATTATTGGACTAGCGGGACCTACGAGCAGTACTTC | TRBJ2-7 | TRBD2 | NA | TRBV28
CASSGSGGVGETQYF | TGTGCCAGCAGTGGGAGCGGGGGGGTTGGAGAGACCCAGTACTTC | TRBJ2-5 | TRBD2 | NA | TRBV28
CASSTPPSNSPLHF | TGTGCCAGCAGCACCCCCCCCAGTAATTCACCCCTCCACTTT | TRBJ1-6 | NA | NA | TRBV7-2
CASSSGNQPQHF | TGTGCCAGCAGTTCGGGCAATCAGCCCCAGCATTTT | TRBJ1-5 | NA | NA | TRBV28
CASSSQDGLPQYF | TGTGCCAGCAGCTCTCAGGATGGATTGCCGCAGTATTTT | TRBJ2-3 | NA | NA | TRBV11-3
CASSDYRPGSTDTQYF | TGCGCCAGCAGTGACTACCGCCCAGGGAGCACAGATACGCAGTATTTT | TRBJ2-3 | NA | NA | TRBV10-1
CASSTAARVNEKLFF | TGTGCCAGTAGTACGGCCGCGAGAGTTAATGAAAAACTGTTTTTT | TRBJ1-4 | NA | NA | TRBV19
CASSPDRGSSPLHF | TGTGCCAGCAGCCCCGACAGGGGGAGTTCACCCCTCCACTTT | TRBJ1-6 | TRBD1 | few | TRBV5-4
CASSQEGAGVGEQYF | TGCGCCAGCAGCCAAGAAGGGGCGGGCGTGGGGGAGCAGTACTTC | TRBJ2-7 | NA | NA | TRBV4-3
CAIRTGEAHGETQYF | TGTGCCATCAGGACAGGGGAGGCGCATGGTGAGACCCAGTACTTC | TRBJ2-5 | TRBD1 | NA | TRBV10-3
CSANRLETQYF | TGCAGTGCCAACCGACTAGAGACCCAGTACTTC | TRBJ2-5 | NA | NA | TRBV20-1
CASSQDSGSGLYEQYF | TGTGCCAGCAGCCAAGATAGCGGTAGCGGGCTCTACGAGCAGTACTTC | TRBJ2-7 | TRBD2 | NA | TRBV4-2
CASSLGSTGPGEAFF | TGCGCCAGCAGCTTGGGTTCGACAGGCCCGGGCGAAGCTTTCTTT | TRBJ1-1 | NA | few | TRBV5-1
CASSQDPHRNEQFF | TGCGCCAGCAGCCAAGACCCCCATCGCAATGAGCAGTTCTTC | TRBJ2-1 | NA | NA | TRBV4-1
CASSSLAGGIDTQYF | TGCGCCAGCAGCTCCTTAGCGGGAGGTATAGATACGCAGTATTTT | TRBJ2-3 | TRBD2 | NA | TRBV5-1
CASSAPGQGAEAFF | TGTGCCAGCAGCGCCCCGGGACAGGGGGCTGAAGCTTTCTTT | TRBJ1-1 | TRBD1 | NA | TRBV11-2
CASTQGSGGVTDTQYF | TGTGCCAGCACCCAGGGTAGCGGGGGGGTCACAGATACGCAGTATTTT | TRBJ2-3 | TRBD2 | NA | TRBV27
CASNGVWTAQETQYF | TGTGCCAGCAACGGGGTATGGACAGCTCAAGAGACCCAGTACTTC | TRBJ2-5 | NA | NA | TRBV6-1
CASSLRADAGRGSYNEQFF | TGCGCCAGCAGCTTGCGGGCCGATGCCGGGAGGGGTTCCTACAATGAGCAGTTCTTC | TRBJ2-1 | TRBD2 | NA | TRBV5-1
CASSEGRTVNEQFF | TGTGCCAGCAGTGAAGGGAGGACGGTCAATGAGCAGTTCTTC | TRBJ2-1 | NA | few | TRBV6-1
CASNSLEGNTIYF | TGTGCCAGCAATTCTCTAGAGGGAAACACCATATATTTT | TRBJ1-3 | NA | NA | TRBV6-5
CASSLAAQGGVDTQYF | TGTGCCAGCAGCTTAGCGGCGCAGGGGGGTGTGGATACGCAGTATTTT | TRBJ2-3 | NA | NA | TRBV7-6
CSAPSYNEQFF | TGCAGTGCTCCCTCCTACAATGAGCAGTTCTTC | TRBJ2-1 | NA | NA | TRBV20-1